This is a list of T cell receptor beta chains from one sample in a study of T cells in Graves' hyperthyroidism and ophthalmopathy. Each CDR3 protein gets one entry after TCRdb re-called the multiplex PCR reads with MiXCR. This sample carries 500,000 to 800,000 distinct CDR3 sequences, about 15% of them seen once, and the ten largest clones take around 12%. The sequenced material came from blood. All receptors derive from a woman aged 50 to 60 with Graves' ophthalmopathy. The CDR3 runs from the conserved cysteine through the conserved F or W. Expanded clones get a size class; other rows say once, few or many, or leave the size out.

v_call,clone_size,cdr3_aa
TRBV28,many,CASSLVRTNTGELFF
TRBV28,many,CASRPYEQYF
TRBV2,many,CASSERGTQYF
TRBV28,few,CASSTVHEQFF
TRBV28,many,CASSPPDELSYEQYF
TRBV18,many,CASSPQDETQYF
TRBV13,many,CASSLFWTNTEAFF
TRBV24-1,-,CATSVLGNEQFF
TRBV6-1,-,CATVSTGVGAFF
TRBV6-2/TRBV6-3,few,CASGRWGGWNNEQFF
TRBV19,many,CASSIGLDLRTDTQYF
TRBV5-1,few,CASSSDSSGANVLTF
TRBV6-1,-,CASSTPGLDAGNTQYF
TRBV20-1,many,CSANGLAGEVGNEQFF
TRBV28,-,CASSSGTSSYDEQFF
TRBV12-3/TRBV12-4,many,CASSRTGDGNQPQHF
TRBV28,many,CASRQGAPYNEQFF
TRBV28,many,CASRRTGGIYEQYF
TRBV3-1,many,CASSQDSLGLGYTF
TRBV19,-,CASSSGLAAGIYNEQFF
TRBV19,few,CASSIWETGLNEQFF
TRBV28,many,CASSPTSGYSYEQYF
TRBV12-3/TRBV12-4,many,CASSENRDRGTDTQYF
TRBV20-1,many,CSARLGGRWNEQFF
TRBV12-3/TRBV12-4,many,CASIGGGSVYNEQFF
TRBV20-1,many,CSARATGGHEQYF
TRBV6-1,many,CASRAQTYSNQPQHF
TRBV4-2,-,CASSLPGLATYEQYF